This T cell receptor (beta chain) comes out of a study of T cell repertoires in cytomegalovirus infection (dated by TCRdb to between 2019 and 2020). Study-wide context: Donor HLA type was relevant to the analysis, as public TCR beta signatures indicated carriage of CMV infection together with the matching HLA type. Overall study results and their limits: Carriers of CMV infection plus the relevant HLA type were discriminated by the cumulative frequency of public TCR beta family members in the study cohort and in an independent roughly 370-donor cohort. The ex vivo response was dominated by HLA-C-restricted CMV-specific TCR beta clonotypes, which also provided the single most frequent clonotype in two of eight donors.

From the cysteine through the phenylalanine, the CDR3 covers 12 amino acids. Solely the CDR3 DNA is kept, with 36 bases framed from the first base. V lost 4 bases and J lost 7 bases; the stretch between them is 8 bases long. The germline V gene yields MNHEY for CDR1 and SVGEGT for CDR2. TCRdb lists the instrument as Illumina HiSeq 1500. The public reads were run again by TCRdb, first through fastp at Q25 and then through MiXCR, and only productive beta chains were kept. Identical CDR3 protein sequences are pooled into one entry, listed with their most common genes and DNA. Recorded for this sample are 560,000 or so distinct CDR3 sequences; approximately 15% of them occurred a single time. The ten largest clones represent 20% to 30% of the sample. The sample holds many counts of this clonotype. Its antigen target is currently unknown. No per-base quality is available; no much larger clone lies one base away.

Sequencing input: CD8+ T cells from PBMCs. Recombination joined TRBV6-2 or TRBV6-3 with TRBJ2-1, with an unclear D gene assignment. The receptor was derived from a human donor in good health (CMV status not recorded). Some clones in this sample may be carry-over from other donors' samples. The sequenced DNA is TGTGCCAGCAGTTTTTCTCTAAATGAGCAGTTCTTC. Its protein product is CASSFSLNEQFF.